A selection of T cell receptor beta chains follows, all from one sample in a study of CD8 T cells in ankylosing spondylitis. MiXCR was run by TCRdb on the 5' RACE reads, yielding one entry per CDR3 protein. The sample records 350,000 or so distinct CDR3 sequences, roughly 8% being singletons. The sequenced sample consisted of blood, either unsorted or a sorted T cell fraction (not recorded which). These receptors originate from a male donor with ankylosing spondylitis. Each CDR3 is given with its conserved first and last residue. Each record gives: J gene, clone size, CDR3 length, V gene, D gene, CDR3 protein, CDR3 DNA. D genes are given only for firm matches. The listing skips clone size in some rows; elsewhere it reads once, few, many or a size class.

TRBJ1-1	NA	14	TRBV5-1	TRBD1	CASSYTGGAGEAFF	TGCGCCAGCAGTTATACAGGGGGCGCAGGCGAAGCTTTCTTT
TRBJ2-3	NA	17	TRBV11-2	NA	CASSSTPDSSGTDTQYF	TGTGCCAGCAGCTCTACCCCCGATTCGTCGGGCACAGATACGCAGTATTTT
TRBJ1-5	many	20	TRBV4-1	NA	CASSPQIPMGRRLGNQPQHF	TGCGCCAGCAGCCCCCAGATTCCTATGGGGAGAAGGTTAGGCAATCAGCCCCAGCATTTT
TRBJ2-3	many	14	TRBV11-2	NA	CASSSGRRADTQYF	TGTGCCAGCAGCTCTGGCAGGAGAGCAGATACGCAGTATTTT
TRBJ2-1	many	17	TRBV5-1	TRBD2	CASSWGLATSSYNEQFF	TGCGCCAGCAGCTGGGGACTAGCGACCAGCTCCTACAATGAGCAGTTCTTC
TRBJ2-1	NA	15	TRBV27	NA	CASSRGGQTYNEQFF	TGTGCCAGCAGTCGCGGGGGACAGACCTACAATGAGCAGTTCTTC
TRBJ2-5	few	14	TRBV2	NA	CASSAHVRQETQYF	TGTGCCAGCAGTGCGCACGTTAGGCAAGAGACCCAGTACTTC
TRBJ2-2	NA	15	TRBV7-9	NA	CASSLIPGNTGELFF	TGTGCCAGCAGCTTAATCCCCGGGAACACCGGGGAGCTGTTTTTT
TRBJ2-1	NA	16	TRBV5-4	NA	CASSGAGFGVYNEQFF	TGTGCCAGCAGCGGCGCCGGGTTCGGGGTCTACAATGAGCAGTTCTTC
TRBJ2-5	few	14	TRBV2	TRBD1	CASMWDRGQETQYF	TGTGCCAGCATGTGGGACAGGGGTCAAGAGACCCAGTACTTC
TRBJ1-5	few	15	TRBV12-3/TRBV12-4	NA	CASSLMQGGNQPQHF	TGTGCCAGCAGTTTAATGCAGGGTGGCAATCAGCCCCAGCATTTT
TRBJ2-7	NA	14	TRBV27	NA	CASSSRGTSYEQYF	TGTGCCAGCAGTTCACGGGGAACCTCCTACGAGCAGTACTTC
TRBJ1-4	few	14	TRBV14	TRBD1	CASSRGQVNEKLFF	TGTGCCAGCAGCCGCGGACAGGTTAATGAAAAACTGTTTTTT
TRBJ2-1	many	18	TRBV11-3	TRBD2	CASSSRLAGGGSYNEQFF	TGTGCCAGCAGCTCACGACTAGCGGGAGGGGGCTCCTACAATGAGCAGTTCTTC
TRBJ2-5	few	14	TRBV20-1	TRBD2	CSATPGLVRETQYF	TGCAGTGCTACACCGGGACTAGTACGTGAGACCCAGTACTTC
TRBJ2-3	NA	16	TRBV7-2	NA	CASALRRQGGPDTQYF	TGTGCCAGCGCCCTGAGGAGGCAGGGCGGGCCAGATACGCAGTATTTT
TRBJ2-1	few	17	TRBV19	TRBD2	CASSPTSGRGSYNEQFF	TGTGCCAGTAGTCCTACTAGCGGGAGAGGCTCCTACAATGAGCAGTTCTTC
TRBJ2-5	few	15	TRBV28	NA	CASSPMTAGEETQYF	TGTGCCAGCAGTCCGATGACGGCAGGGGAAGAGACCCAGTACTTC
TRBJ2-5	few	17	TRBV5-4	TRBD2	CASSGATGTSLGKTQYF	TGTGCCAGCAGTGGAGCCACCGGGACTAGCTTAGGGAAGACCCAGTACTTC
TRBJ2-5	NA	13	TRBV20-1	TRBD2	CSARSGLQETQYF	TGCAGTGCCCGTAGCGGGCTACAAGAGACCCAGTACTTC
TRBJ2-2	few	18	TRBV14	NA	CASSQSGGLNRLTGELFF	TGTGCCAGCAGCCAGTCCGGGGGTCTAAACCGGCTTACCGGGGAGCTGTTTTTT
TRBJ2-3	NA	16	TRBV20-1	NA	CSARAGEGGAPDTQYF	TGCAGTGCAAGGGCCGGGGAGGGGGGAGCCCCAGATACGCAGTATTTT
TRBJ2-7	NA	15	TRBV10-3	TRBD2	CAISELAGESYEQYF	TGTGCCATCAGTGAGCTGGCGGGAGAGTCCTACGAGCAGTACTTC
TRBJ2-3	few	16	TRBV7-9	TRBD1	CASSPTGLPSTDTQYF	TGTGCCAGCAGCCCGACAGGGTTGCCTAGCACAGATACGCAGTATTTT
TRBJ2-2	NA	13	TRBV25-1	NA	CASSEPSPGELFF	TGTGCCAGCAGTGAGCCCTCCCCCGGGGAGCTGTTTTTT
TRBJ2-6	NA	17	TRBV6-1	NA	CASSRPSQVSGANVLTF	TGTGCCAGCAGTCGCCCATCCCAGGTCTCTGGGGCCAACGTCCTGACTTTC
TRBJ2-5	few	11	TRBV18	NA	CASSPSDRQYF	TGTGCCAGCTCACCAAGTGACCGTCAGTACTTC
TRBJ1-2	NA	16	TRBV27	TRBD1	CASNSGPSRGAYGYTF	TGTGCCAGCAACTCGGGTCCATCCAGGGGGGCCTATGGCTACACCTTC
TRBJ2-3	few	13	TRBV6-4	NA	CASRGPGTDTQYF	TGTGCCAGCAGGGGACCAGGCACAGATACGCAGTATTTT
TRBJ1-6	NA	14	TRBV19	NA	CASSDKRGWVALHF	TGTGCCAGTTCCGACAAACGCGGCTGGGTAGCCCTCCACTTT
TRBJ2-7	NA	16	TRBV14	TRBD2	CASSQLGLAGRYEQYF	TGTGCCAGCAGCCAGCTGGGACTAGCGGGGCGGTACGAGCAGTACTTC
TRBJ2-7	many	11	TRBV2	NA	CASSTGSAQYF	TGTGCCAGCAGCACAGGGTCGGCGCAGTACTTC
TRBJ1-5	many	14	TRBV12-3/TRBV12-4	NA	CASSSLGLNQPQHF	TGTGCCAGCAGTTCCTTGGGGCTCAATCAGCCCCAGCATTTT
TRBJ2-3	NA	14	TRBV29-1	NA	CSADQSTSTDTQYF	TGCAGCGCTGACCAGAGTACTAGCACAGATACGCAGTATTTT
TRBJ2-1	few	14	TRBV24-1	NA	CATSDTSRGNEQFF	TGTGCCACCAGTGATACGTCCCGGGGGAATGAGCAGTTCTTC
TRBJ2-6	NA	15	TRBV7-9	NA	CASSSLNSGANVLTF	TGTGCCAGCAGCTCCCTTAACTCTGGGGCCAACGTCCTGACTTTC
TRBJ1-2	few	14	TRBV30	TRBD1	CAWSRTGGNYGYTF	TGTGCCTGGAGCCGGACAGGGGGAAACTATGGCTACACCTTC
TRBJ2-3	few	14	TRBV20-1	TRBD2	CSANPGLATDTQYF	TGCAGTGCTAACCCGGGACTAGCAACAGATACGCAGTATTTT
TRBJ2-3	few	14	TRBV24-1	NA	CATSGTGEADTQYF	TGTGCCACCAGTGGCACCGGGGAGGCGGATACGCAGTATTTT
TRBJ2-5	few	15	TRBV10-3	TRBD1	CAISASSGGQETQYF	TGTGCCATCAGTGCTAGCTCAGGGGGACAAGAGACCCAGTACTTC
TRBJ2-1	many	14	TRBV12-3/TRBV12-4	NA	CASSLVLRHNEQFF	TGTGCCAGCAGTTTGGTTTTGCGGCACAATGAGCAGTTCTTC